Shown below are 26 T cell receptor beta chains from a single sample sequenced in a study of blood T cell repertoires in COVID-19. This table comes from immunoSEQ multiplex PCR, and its TCRdb copy is limited to in-frame clones, with some not included. The sample contains around 250,000 clones, around nine tenths of which appear only once. The specimen was peripheral blood. These receptor sequences come from a middle-aged man with active or convalescent COVID-19.

The chain combines TRBV27 with TRBJ2-3; no definite D call. Germline loops: CDR1 MNHEY, CDR2 SMNVEV (reference sequence). The V and J ends lost 4 bases and 1 base respectively, with 9 bases between them. This CDR3 has 14 amino acids. The CDR3 reads CASSSLGGTDTQYF. CDR3 DNA sequence: TGTGCCAGCAGTTCCCTAGGAGGCACAGATACGCAGTATTTT.

This clone appeared once. CDR3 coding DNA: TGTGCCAGCAGCCAAGAACGTGGGCGGGTTACTGAAGCTTTCTTT. It codes for CASSQERGRVTEAFF. V and J are TRBV7-8 and TRBJ1-1; unclear D gene. The V gene lost 5 bases and the J gene lost 5 bases, with 18 bases spanning the gap. Germline V gene sequence: CDR1 SGHVS, CDR2 FQNEAQ. The CDR3 consists of 15 residues.

V is TRBV24-1 and J is TRBJ2-7; D may be TRBD1 (6 bases). The CDR3 extends over 12 amino acids. V lost 3 bases to trimming and J lost 8 bases, with 10 bases between them. The germline gives CDR1 KGHDR, CDR2 SFDVKD. Here the CDR3 reads CATSDPQGKQYF. The DNA of the CDR3 is TGTGCCACCAGTGATCCACAGGGTAAGCAGTACTTC.

This chain joins TRBV7-9 and TRBJ2-7; 7 bases are shared with TRBD1. Germline lookup yields CDR1 SEHNR and CDR2 FQNEAQ (reference sequence). The junction had 6 bases not matched to a gene; V was cut back by 5 bases and J by 2 bases. CDR3 length: 14 amino acids. The CDR3 here is CASSRRDRPYEQYF. The CDR3 DNA follows: TGTGCCAGCAGCCGCCGGGACAGACCCTACGAGCAGTACTTC.

The CDR3 DNA reads as TGTGCCAGCAGCCGCGGGGGCATTTACAATGAGCAGTTCTTC. Its protein product is CASSRGGIYNEQFF. The J gene is TRBJ2-1, the V gene TRBV3-1 (or the pseudogene TRBV3-2), with D perhaps matching TRBD2 (7 bases). This CDR3 is 14 amino acids long. Per germline, CDR1 LGHDT and CDR2 YNNKEL (reference sequence). V lost 4 bases to trimming and J lost 4 bases, with 11 bases between them.

As regards this clone: Distinct nucleotide sequences in the sample also encode this CDR3. The V call is TRBV5-1, the J call TRBJ2-3, with a possible D match to TRBD1 (5 bases). Deletions cut 0 bases from V and 1 base from J, with 9 bases between. CDR3 size: 15 residues. Germline CDR1 SGHRS, CDR2 YFSETQ. The DNA for the CDR3 is TGCGCCAGCAGCTTGGCAGGGCAGGGCACAGATACGCAGTATTTT. Translation: CASSLAGQGTDTQYF.

The genes are TRBV28 and TRBJ2-7, with D maybe TRBD1 (6 bases). The CDR3 runs 15 residues. V was shortened by 6 bases and J by 0 bases, with 15 bases between the two germline ends. In germline, CDR1 is MDHEN, CDR2 SYDVKM. The CDR3 coding sequence is TGTGCCAGCAGCTCACCAGGGGACACCTCCTACGAGCAGTACTTC. Protein: CASSSPGDTSYEQYF.

As for this clone: The same CDR3 arises from other DNA sequences in this sample as well. The gene calls are TRBV3-1 (or the pseudogene TRBV3-2) and TRBJ1-1; TRBD1 is a possible D gene (5 bases). Germline CDR1 and CDR2: LGHDT and YNNKEL (reference sequence). This CDR3 is built from 12 residues. V lost 1 base to trimming and J lost 8 bases, with 8 bases between them. The CDR3: CASSQVSGEAFF. The CDR3 DNA is TGTGCCAGCAGCCAAGTTTCAGGGGAAGCTTTCTTT.

V usage is TRBV11-2 and J usage is TRBJ2-3; 8 nucleotides agree with TRBD2. There are 17 residues in the CDR3. V shed 3 bases and J 4 bases; nucleotides not matched to a gene: 12. From germline, CDR1 is SGHAT and CDR2 FQNNGV. The CDR3 bases are TGTGCCAGCAGCTTCATTTACCGGGGGGGCCCAGCAGATACGCAGTATTTT. This sequence encodes CASSFIYRGGPADTQYF.

The CDR3 protein is CASSAPGGINSPLHF. For the CDR3, the DNA is TGTGCCAGCAGTGCACCAGGGGGGATTAATTCACCCCTCCACTTT. The chain has TRBV2 and TRBJ1-6; 7 nucleotides line up with TRBD1. Germline trimming cut 4 bases from V and 6 bases from J; bases unmatched to any gene: 6. Germline V CDR1 and CDR2: SNHLY, FYNNEI. The CDR3 runs 15 residues. Full variable domain (missing parts from reference TRBV2 and TRBJ1-6): EPEVTQTPSHQVTQMGQEVILRCVPISNHLYFYWYRQILGQKVEFLVSFYNNEISEKSEIFDDQFSVERPDGSNFTLKIRSTKLEDSAMYFCASSAPGGINSPLHFGNGTRLTVT.

The CDR3 spells CSAVAAGDYNEQFF. As DNA, the CDR3 is TGCAGCGCCGTAGCGGCCGGGGACTACAATGAGCAGTTCTTC. The chain combines TRBV29-1 with TRBJ2-1, with D tentatively TRBD2 (6 bases). The CDR3 has 14 residues. The germline V gene encodes CDR1 SQVTM and CDR2 ANQGSEA. V dropped 7 bases and J dropped 3 bases, with 16 bases sitting between them.

This clone has just a few counts. The rearrangement uses TRBV12-3 or TRBV12-4 and TRBJ2-7; D unclear. Trimming cost V 6 bases and J 0 bases, with 6 bases left between them. The CDR3 loop spans 12 amino acids. The CDR3 reads CASRGYSYEQYF. The CDR3 DNA reads as TGTGCCAGCAGGGGCTACTCCTACGAGCAGTACTTC.

The chain is built from TRBV7-6 and TRBJ1-5; D gene uncertain. CDR1 and CDR2 (germline): SGHVS, FNYEAQ. This CDR3 is built from 12 residues. V lost 5 bases and J 8 bases, leaving 10 bases between the germline ends. The CDR3 sequence: CASSGREEPQHF. Here the CDR3 DNA reads TGTGCCAGCAGCGGTCGCGAGGAGCCCCAGCATTTT. Using reference TRBV7-6 and TRBJ1-5 for the parts outside the CDR3, the full variable domain is GAGVSQSPRYKVTKRGQDVALRCDPISGHVSLYWYRQALGQGPEFLTYFNYEAQQDKSGLPNDRFSAERPEGSISTLTIQRTEQRDSAMYRCASSGREEPQHFGDGTRLSIL.

This rearrangement joins TRBV11-2 to TRBJ2-7; TRBD1 agrees at 10 bases. Germline CDR1 SGHAT, CDR2 FQNNGV. The CDR3 runs to 15 residues. V shed 1 base, J shed 2 bases, and the junction held 2 bases outside the gene matches. In nucleotides, the CDR3 is TGTGCCAGCAGCTTAGCAGGGACAGGGGCCTACGAGCAGTACTTC. It encodes CASSLAGTGAYEQYF.

V gene TRBV6-5 combines with J gene TRBJ2-2; no reliable D call. Trimming cost V 7 bases and J 6 bases, with 18 bases left between them. CDR1 is MNHEY and CDR2 is SVGAGI in the germline V gene. The CDR3 runs 15 residues. Here the CDR3 reads CASTLSPGIAGELFF. The CDR3 DNA reads as TGTGCCAGCACTCTTAGTCCGGGTATAGCCGGGGAGCTGTTTTTT.

The chain joins TRBV7-7 to TRBJ1-1, with TRBD1 matching 7 bases. The CDR3 is 13 residues long. CDR1 is SSHAT, CDR2 FNYEAQ, per germline (reference sequence). The junction had 5 bases not matched to a gene; V was cut back by 4 bases and J by 6 bases. The CDR3 spells CASSCTGEAEAFF. In DNA form, the CDR3 reads TGTGCCAGCAGCTGCACAGGGGAGGCTGAAGCTTTCTTT.

The chain carries TRBV6-6 and TRBJ1-4, with TRBD1 matching 7 bases. The CDR3 covers 17 residues. V trimming: 5 bases; J trimming: 0 bases; junction bases outside the gene matches: 9. Germline loops: CDR1 MNHNY, CDR2 SVGAGI (reference sequence). The CDR3 DNA reads TGTGCCAGCAGTCGGACAGGCTTGCGGGCAACTAATGAAAAACTGTTTTTT. Its protein is CASSRTGLRATNEKLFF.

The rearrangement links TRBV24-1 to TRBJ2-5; 9 nucleotides align to TRBD2. CDR3 length: 15 residues. J lost 5 bases, V lost 1 base, and 4 bases had no gene match. Germline V CDR1 and CDR2: KGHDR, SFDVKD. CDR3 DNA sequence: TGTGCCACCAGTGATTTAGCGGGGGGAGCGGAGACCCAGTACTTC. It codes for CATSDLAGGAETQYF.

The V gene is TRBV14, the J gene TRBJ1-2, with D maybe TRBD1 (5 bases). Germline V gives CDR1 SGHDN, CDR2 FVKESK. The CDR3 totals 14 residues. V shed 2 bases and J shed 8 bases, with 15 bases lying between them. The CDR3 region is CASSQILGGVGYTF. The CDR3, as DNA: TGTGCCAGCAGCCAAATCCTGGGAGGGGTCGGCTACACCTTC.

This chain links TRBV5-1 with TRBJ2-5; D remains unclear. Germline V gene lookup returns CDR1 SGHRS and CDR2 YFSETQ. Trimming removed 0 bases from V and 2 bases from J, with 8 bases in between. The CDR3 spans 14 residues. CDR3 loop: CASSLGAGQETQYF. CDR3 DNA: TGCGCCAGCAGCTTGGGGGCCGGACAAGAGACCCAGTACTTC.

The chain employs TRBV13 and TRBJ2-7; D ambiguous. The CDR3 sequence is 13 residues long. V lost 3 bases, J lost 2 bases, and 8 bases lay in between. CDR1 is PRHDT, CDR2 FYEKMQ, per germline (reference sequence). The CDR3 loop reads CASSFTETYEQYF. The CDR3 DNA is TGTGCCAGCAGCTTCACAGAGACCTACGAGCAGTACTTC. The variable domain in full, with the rest retrieved from reference TRBV13 and TRBJ2-7, is AAGVIQSPRHLIKEKRETATLKCYPIPRHDTVYWYQQGPGQDPQFLISFYEKMQSDKGSIPDRFSAQQFSDYHSELNMSSLELGDSALYFCASSFTETYEQYFGPGTRLTVT.

The chain employs TRBV7-6 and TRBJ2-7; TRBD1 matches at 9 bases. Trimming at V came to 1 base and at J to 0 bases, leaving 10 bases not matched to a gene. CDR1 SGHVS and CDR2 FNYEAQ come from the germline V gene. The CDR3 contains 18 residues. Here the CDR3 reads CASSLVLGRTGVSYEQYF. The DNA of the CDR3 is TGTGCCAGCAGCTTAGTTCTCGGTAGGACAGGGGTCTCCTACGAGCAGTACTTC.

CDR3 in DNA: TGTGCCAGCAGCGTATCAGGGGGATGGGAGACCCAGTACTTC. Translation: CASSVSGGWETQYF. This chain links TRBV9 with TRBJ2-5; 7 bases line up with TRBD1. The CDR3 covers 14 residues. Per germline, CDR1 SGDLS and CDR2 YYNGEE. V was pared by 1 base and J by 5 bases, with 5 bases of the junction left unmatched.

This chain uses TRBV3-1 (or the pseudogene TRBV3-2) with TRBJ2-2; D is undetermined. Germline CDR1 and CDR2: LGHDT and YNNKEL (reference sequence). Deletions cut 3 bases from V and 5 bases from J, with 7 bases between. The CDR3 loop spans 13 amino acids. CDR3 loop: CASSHPLTGELFF. The CDR3, as DNA: TGTGCCAGCAGCCACCCCTTGACCGGGGAGCTGTTTTTT.

This clone came up a few times. The V and J genes are TRBV19 and TRBJ1-5; D remains unclear. The CDR3 runs 15 residues. Per the germline V gene, CDR1 is LNHDA and CDR2 is SQIVND (reference sequence). Trimming removed 3 bases at V and 8 bases at J, with 17 bases between. In DNA, the CDR3 is TGTGCCAGTAGTATTGGTGAATCGGGGTTAAAGCCCCAGCATTTT. It yields the protein CASSIGESGLKPQHF.

This chain uses TRBV2 with TRBJ1-1; perhaps TRBD1 as D (6 bases). Trimming shortened V by 6 bases and J by 4 bases, and 12 bases separated the two germline ends. The CDR3 sequence is 13 residues long. The germline V gene encodes CDR1 SNHLY and CDR2 FYNNEI. The CDR3 bases are TGTGCCAGCAGGCCTTGGGGGCCCACTGAAGCTTTCTTT. As protein: CASRPWGPTEAFF.